These 12 T cell receptor beta chains came from one sample sequenced in a study of blood T cell repertoires in COVID-19. Libraries were prepared by immunoSEQ multiplex PCR; TCRdb keeps only in-frame clonotypes and omits some of them. The sample holds just over 95,000 clones, roughly 89% seen once. The material sequenced was peripheral blood. The receptors derive from a human donor in a cohort sampled during active COVID-19.

This sequence joins TRBV6-4 and TRBJ1-2, with 7 bases fitting TRBD1. Germline loops: CDR1 MRHNA, CDR2 SNTAGT. J lost 9 bases, V lost 3 bases, and 10 bases had no gene match. The CDR3 length is 14 residues. Here the CDR3 reads CASSERQGDVSYTF. CDR3 sequence (DNA): TGTGCCAGCAGTGAACGGCAGGGGGATGTTAGCTACACCTTC.

This clone is a singleton in its sample. This chain joins TRBV6-1 and TRBJ1-1; possible D gene TRBD1, 6 bases. With 3 bases removed from V and 5 bases from J, the gap between germline ends came to 13 bases. Germline CDR1 reads MNHNS; CDR2 reads SASEGT. The CDR3 consists of 14 residues. The CDR3, as DNA: TGTGCCAGCAGTGAGGGCAGGGGACCGACTGAAGCTTTCTTT. Its protein product is CASSEGRGPTEAFF.

The chain is built from TRBV2 and TRBJ2-4; 9 bases agree with TRBD1. Per germline, CDR1 SNHLY and CDR2 FYNNEI. The V segment lost 2 bases and the J segment 9 bases; nucleotides outside the gene matches: 5. The CDR3 runs to 14 residues. CDR3 coding DNA: TGTGCCAGCAGTGAAACGGGACAGGGTACCATTCAGTACTTC. This translates into CASSETGQGTIQYF.

This clone came up a few times. V and J are TRBV19 and TRBJ2-3, with 8 bases that match TRBD2. Germline CDR1 LNHDA, CDR2 SQIVND (reference sequence). J gave up 5 bases and V 1 base, and 5 bases lay outside the gene matches. The CDR3 sequence is 15 residues long. CDR3 DNA sequence: TGTGCCAGTAGTATAGCCAGCGGGAGTTTAGATACGCAGTATTTT. Residues: CASSIASGSLDTQYF.

This chain uses TRBV6-1 with TRBJ2-7; the D is unclear. This CDR3 is built from 14 residues. In germline, CDR1 is MNHNS, CDR2 SASEGT. Trimming pared 2 bases from V and 1 base from J, leaving 9 bases between. CDR3 sequence (DNA): TGTGCCAGCAGTGAAAGCTTATATTCCTACGAGCAGTACTTC. Protein: CASSESLYSYEQYF.

J is TRBJ1-2 and V is TRBV19; D remains unclear. The CDR3 spans 13 residues. Trimming stripped 3 bases from V and 4 bases from J, with 9 bases between. CDR1 and CDR2 (germline): LNHDA, SQIVND (reference sequence). CDR3 nucleotides: TGTGCCAGTAGTATTTTGGCAGGCTATGGCTACACCTTC. This sequence encodes CASSILAGYGYTF.

This clone came up a few times. The chain is built from TRBV30 and TRBJ2-3; maybe TRBD2 (7 bases). Germline V gene lookup returns CDR1 GTSNPN and CDR2 SVGIG (reference sequence). This CDR3 has 17 amino acids. The germline V and J ends were trimmed by 0 bases and 2 bases, with 18 bases remaining between them. The CDR3 spells CAWSVLRGRAPTDTQYF. The CDR3 DNA reads TGTGCCTGGAGTGTACTAAGGGGGAGGGCCCCCACAGATACGCAGTATTTT.

The chain joins TRBV15 to TRBJ2-3, with TRBD2 identical over 9 bases. CDR3 size: 16 residues. CDR1 LNHNV and CDR2 YYDKDF come from the germline V gene (reference sequence). V lost 4 bases and J lost 2; bases outside the gene matches: 7. The CDR3 loop reads CATSNLAGDNTDTQYF. The CDR3 DNA sequence: TGTGCCACCAGCAACTTAGCGGGAGACAACACAGATACGCAGTATTTT.

The gene calls are TRBV15 and TRBJ2-1, with TRBD2 identical over 13 bases. Trimming took 5 bases from V and 7 from J; bases not matched to a gene: 5. Germline assignment: CDR1 LNHNV and CDR2 YYDKDF (reference sequence). The CDR3 is made up of 15 amino acids. CDR3 bases: TGTGCCACCAGCGGGGGACTAGCGGGGATGAATGAGCAGTTCTTC. Protein sequence: CATSGGLAGMNEQFF.

V gene TRBV6-5 combines with J gene TRBJ1-3; no clear D. Trimming removed 0 bases from V and 0 bases from J, with 9 bases in between. The CDR3 covers 16 residues. The germline gives CDR1 MNHEY, CDR2 SVGAGI. The CDR3 DNA reads TGTGCCAGCAGTTACTCGGGCGGGATCTCTGGAAACACCATATATTTT. It yields the protein CASSYSGGISGNTIYF.

The chain couples TRBV7-9 to TRBJ1-1, with TRBD1 matching over 7 bases. With V trimmed by 5 bases and J by 6 bases, 6 bases remained unmatched. This CDR3 is 13 amino acids long. From germline, CDR1 is SEHNR and CDR2 FQNEAQ (reference sequence). In nucleotides, the CDR3 is TGTGCCAGCAGCCCCCAGACAGGGCCTGAAGCTTTCTTT. Its translation: CASSPQTGPEAFF.

This chain links TRBV7-9 with TRBJ2-7; 8 bases align to TRBD1. Germline CDR1 SEHNR, CDR2 FQNEAQ (reference sequence). The V and J ends lost 5 bases and 2 bases, in that order; junction bases with no gene match: 8. The CDR3 has 15 residues. Written as DNA, the CDR3 is TGTGCCAGCAGCCCCCGGACAGGGAGCACCTACGAGCAGTACTTC. This gives the protein CASSPRTGSTYEQYF.